This T cell receptor beta chain was captured by sequencing in a study of naive and memory T cell subsets. The library had UMIs added by 3' ligation of an oligonucleotide to TCR cDNA. Four PCR rounds used nested alpha and beta constant region primers plus the SP2 primer. Blood and skin TCR RNA was reverse transcribed with alpha and beta constant primers. One entry per CDR3 protein, called by TCRdb with MiXCR from the 5' RACE reads. The data hold over 50,000 distinct CDR3 sequences, with 6% to 8% observed a single time. This clonotype was picked up a small number of times. V lost 7 bases and J 4 bases, leaving 10 bases between the germline ends. CDR1 and CDR2 (germline): SGHTA, FQGNSA. The CDR3 totals 12 residues.

The clonotype comes from a female donor in good health. The gene calls are TRBV7-2 and TRBJ1-2, with a tentative D call TRBD1 (5 bases). As DNA, the CDR3 is TGTGCCAGCAACTATGACAGCTATGGCTACACCTTC. Protein: CASNYDSYGYTF.